This T cell receptor (beta chain) was retrieved from a study of shared clonotypes between healthy human individuals. Trimming stripped 1 base from V and 4 bases from J, with 6 bases between. CDR3 size: 13 residues. The germline V gene encodes CDR1 SGHRS and CDR2 YFSETQ. Broader study findings: Clonotypes that were shared across a few donors made up roughly 5.2% of naive CD4 clonotypes.

Data came from immunoSEQ multiplex PCR; TCRdb stores just in-frame clones and leaves some out. The top ten hold 1.5% of the sample, which has approximately 940,000 clones, about 80% seen once. On this clone: Its antigen is not identified.

This receptor was identified in a man between 18 and 35 years old in good health. The chain employs TRBV5-1 and TRBJ1-3; unclear D gene. The sequenced sample was memory CD4+ T cells sorted from blood. As for subset: CD45RA-negative fraction. The CDR3, as DNA: TGCGCCAGCAGCTTGTATAGGGGAAACACCATATATTTT. It encodes CASSLYRGNTIYF. Full variable domain (remainder filled in from reference TRBV5-1 and TRBJ1-3): KAGVTQTPRYLIKTRGQQVTLSCSPISGHRSVSWYQQTPGQGLQFLFEYFSETQRNKGNFPGRFSGRQFSNSRSEMNVSTLELGDSALYLCASSLYRGNTIYFGEGSWLTVV.